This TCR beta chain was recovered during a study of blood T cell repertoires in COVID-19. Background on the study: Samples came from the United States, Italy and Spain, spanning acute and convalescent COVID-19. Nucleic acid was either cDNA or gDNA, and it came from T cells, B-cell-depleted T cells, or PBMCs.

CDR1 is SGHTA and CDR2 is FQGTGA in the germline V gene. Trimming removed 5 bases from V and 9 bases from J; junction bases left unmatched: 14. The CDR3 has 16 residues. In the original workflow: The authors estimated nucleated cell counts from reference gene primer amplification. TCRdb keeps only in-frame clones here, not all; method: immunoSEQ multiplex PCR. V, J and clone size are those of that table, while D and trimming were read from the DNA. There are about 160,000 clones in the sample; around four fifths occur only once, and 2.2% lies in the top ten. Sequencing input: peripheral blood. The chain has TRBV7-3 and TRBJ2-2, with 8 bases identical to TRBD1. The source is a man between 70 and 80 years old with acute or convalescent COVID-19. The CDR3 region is CASSVSPGQGGRELFF. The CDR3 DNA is TGTGCCAGCAGCGTAAGCCCAGGACAGGGCGGTCGGGAGCTGTTTTTT.